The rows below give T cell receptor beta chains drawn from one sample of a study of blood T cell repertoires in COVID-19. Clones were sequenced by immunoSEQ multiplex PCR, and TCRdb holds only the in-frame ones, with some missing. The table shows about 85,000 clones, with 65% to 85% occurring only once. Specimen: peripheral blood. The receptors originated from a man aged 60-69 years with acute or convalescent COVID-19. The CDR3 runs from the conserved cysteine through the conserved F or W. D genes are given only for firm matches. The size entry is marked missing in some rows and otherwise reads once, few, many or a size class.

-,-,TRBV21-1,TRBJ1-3,CASSSWTGGSGNTIYF,TGTGCCAGCAGCTCCTGGACAGGCGGCTCTGGAAACACCATATATTTT
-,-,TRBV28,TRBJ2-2,CASSLYAGSGGELFF,TGTGCCAGCAGTTTATATGCAGGGTCGGGCGGGGAGCTGTTTTTT
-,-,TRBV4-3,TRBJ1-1,CASSQDWSTEAFF,TGCGCCAGCAGCCAAGATTGGAGCACTGAAGCTTTCTTT
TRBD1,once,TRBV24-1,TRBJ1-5,CATSDYRGTQPQHF,TGTGCCACCAGTGACTACAGGGGGACTCAGCCCCAGCATTTT
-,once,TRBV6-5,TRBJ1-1,CASRRTSEAFF,TGTGCCAGCAGAAGGACATCTGAAGCTTTCTTT
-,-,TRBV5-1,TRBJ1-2,CASSPRQGNYGYTF,TGCGCCAGCAGCCCGCGCCAGGGAAACTATGGCTACACCTTC
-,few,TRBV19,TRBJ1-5,CASSIVANQPQHF,TGTGCCAGTAGTATTGTCGCGAATCAGCCCCAGCATTTT
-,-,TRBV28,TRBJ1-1,CASSSPRGGTEAFF,TGTGCCAGCAGTTCCCCCAGGGGAGGGACTGAAGCTTTCTTT
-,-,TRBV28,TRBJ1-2,CASRPNRDYGYTF,TGTGCCAGCAGACCCAACCGGGACTATGGCTACACCTTC
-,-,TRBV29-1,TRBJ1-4,CSVSGRGNEKLFF,TGCAGCGTCTCTGGGCGGGGGAATGAAAAACTGTTTTTT
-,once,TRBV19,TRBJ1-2,CASSISRSAANYGYTF,TGTGCCAGTAGTATCTCCAGGTCGGCAGCTAACTATGGCTACACCTTC
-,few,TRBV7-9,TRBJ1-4,CASSLASTSAGNEKLFF,TGTGCCAGCAGCTTAGCGTCAACGTCGGCAGGGAATGAAAAACTGTTTTTT
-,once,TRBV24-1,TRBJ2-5,CATSGEVEERETQYF,TGTGCCACCAGTGGAGAGGTGGAGGAAAGGGAGACCCAGTACTTC
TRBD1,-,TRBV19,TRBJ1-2,CASSLWTGNYGYTF,TGTGCCAGTAGTCTTTGGACAGGGAACTATGGCTACACCTTC
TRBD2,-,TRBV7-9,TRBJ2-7,CASSSGLVNPYEQYF,TGTGCCAGCAGCTCCGGACTAGTCAATCCCTACGAGCAGTACTTC
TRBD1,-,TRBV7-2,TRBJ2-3,CASSRRISRGQGGPDTQYF,TGTGCCAGCAGCCGGAGGATCAGCCGGGGACAGGGCGGTCCAGATACGCAGTATTTT
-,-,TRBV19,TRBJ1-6,CASSMGREDSPLHF,TGTGCCAGTAGTATGGGCAGGGAGGATTCACCCCTCCACTTT
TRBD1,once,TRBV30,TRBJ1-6,CAWRPTGNSPLHF,TGTGCCTGGAGGCCGACAGGGAATTCACCCCTCCACTTT
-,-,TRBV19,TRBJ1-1,CASSDQGSEAFF,TGTGCCAGTAGTGATCAGGGGTCTGAAGCTTTCTTT
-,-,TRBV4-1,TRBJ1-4,CASSQARSATNEKLFF,TGCGCCAGCAGCCAAGCTAGGAGTGCAACTAATGAAAAACTGTTTTTT
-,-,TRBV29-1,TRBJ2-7,CSVEDRGGEVEQYF,TGCAGCGTTGAAGACCGAGGGGGGGAAGTGGAGCAGTACTTC
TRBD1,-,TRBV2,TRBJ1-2,CASSATGALNYGYTF,TGTGCCAGCAGTGCGACAGGGGCACTTAACTATGGCTACACCTTC
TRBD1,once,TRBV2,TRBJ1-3,CASSEPDRGNTIYF,TGTGCCAGCAGTGAACCGGACAGGGGAAACACCATATATTTT
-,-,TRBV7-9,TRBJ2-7,CASSGLRRDFKPALYEQYF,TGTGCCAGCAGCGGACTACGTCGGGACTTCAAACCCGCACTCTACGAGCAGTACTTC
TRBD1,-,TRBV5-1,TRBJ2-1,CASSLTGMDEQFF,TGCGCCAGCAGTCTGACAGGGATGGATGAGCAGTTCTTC
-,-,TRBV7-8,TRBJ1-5,CASSPYNQPQHF,TGTGCCAGCAGCCCCTACAATCAGCCCCAGCATTTT
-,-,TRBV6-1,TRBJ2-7,CASSELSARGYEQYF,TGTGCCAGCAGTGAACTTTCGGCCAGAGGGTACGAGCAGTACTTC
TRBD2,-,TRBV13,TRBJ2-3,CASSSSRAGGHTDTQYF,TGTGCCAGCAGCTCGTCCCGGGCGGGGGGCCACACAGATACGCAGTATTTT
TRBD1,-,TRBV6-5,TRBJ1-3,CASSPGQLSGNTIYF,TGTGCCAGCAGCCCGGGACAGCTTTCTGGAAACACCATATATTTT
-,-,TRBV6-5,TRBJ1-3,CASSYSAGSGNTIYF,TGTGCCAGCAGTTACTCAGCCGGCTCTGGAAACACCATATATTTT